This T cell receptor (beta chain) was obtained from a study of T cell responses to AZD1222 COVID-19 vaccine. Study conclusions and caveats: Reportedly, nearly half the spike-specific TCRs target unmutated variant regions. White British donors predominated, females outnumbered males, and clonal diversity was possibly underestimated.

Sequencing was performed with immunoSEQ multiplex PCR; in TCRdb, only in-frame clones are kept and a portion is missing. The sample holds about 75,000 clones, roughly 84% seen once. Pooled in the analysis were second doses at about 4 or about 12 weeks. Details on this clone: The antigen is unknown.

Germline CDR1 is MNHEY and CDR2 is SVGAGI. Trimming pared 6 bases from V and 9 bases from J, leaving 12 bases between. The CDR3 has 12 amino acids. The source of this sequence is an adult who received the AZD1222 COVID-19 vaccine. The chain recombines TRBV6-5 with TRBJ1-5; TRBD1 is a possible D gene (5 bases). The sequencing here drew on peripheral blood, taken 28 days after the second AZD1222 dose. The CDR3 sequence is CASRVRDGPQHF. CDR3 DNA sequence: TGTGCCAGCAGGGTCAGGGATGGGCCCCAGCATTTT.